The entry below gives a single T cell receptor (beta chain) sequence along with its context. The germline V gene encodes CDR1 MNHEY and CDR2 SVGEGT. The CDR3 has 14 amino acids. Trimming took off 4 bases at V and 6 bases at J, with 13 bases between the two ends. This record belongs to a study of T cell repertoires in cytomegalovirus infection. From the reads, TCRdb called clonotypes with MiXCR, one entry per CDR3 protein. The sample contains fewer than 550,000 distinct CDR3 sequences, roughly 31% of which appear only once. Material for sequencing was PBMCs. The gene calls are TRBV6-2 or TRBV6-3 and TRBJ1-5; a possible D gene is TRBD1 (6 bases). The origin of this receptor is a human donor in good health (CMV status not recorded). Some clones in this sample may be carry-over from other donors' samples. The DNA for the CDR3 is TGTGCCAGCAGTTCTTCAGGGGTGAGTCAGCCCCAGCATTTT. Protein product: CASSSSGVSQPQHF.